These 7 T cell receptor beta chains came from one sample sequenced in a study of blood T cell repertoires in COVID-19. Only in-frame clones appear in the TCRdb table, and some are missing; sequencing was by immunoSEQ multiplex PCR. The sample records about 240,000 clones, 80% to 90% being singletons. The specimen sequenced was PBMCs or T cells enriched from blood (not recorded which). The receptor set was obtained from a woman aged 25 to 39 with acute COVID-19.

The rearrangement joins TRBV5-4 to TRBJ1-4; 10 bases fit TRBD1. Trimming removed 5 bases from V and 6 bases from J; junction bases left unmatched: 4. The CDR3 length is 14 residues. Germline V gene sequence: CDR1 SGHNT, CDR2 YYREEE (reference sequence). The CDR3 nucleotides are TGTGCCAGCAGGACCGGGACAGGGGATGAAAAACTGTTTTTT. Translated: CASRTGTGDEKLFF. The full variable domain, in which reference TRBV5-4 and TRBJ1-4 provide the parts outside the CDR3, is ETGVTQSPTHLIKTRGQQVTLRCSSQSGHNTVSWYQQALGQGPQFIFQYYREEENGRGNFPPRFSGLQFPNYSSELNVNALELDDSALYLCASRTGTGDEKLFFGSGTQLSVL.

This chain links TRBV5-6 with TRBJ1-4; TRBD1 matches 10 bases. The CDR3 consists of 17 residues. Trimming cost V 6 bases and J 0 bases; bases outside gene matches: 8. The V gene's germline CDR1 is SGHDT and CDR2 YYEEEE. CDR3 bases: TGTGCCAGCATCAAATACGGACAGGGGGCAACTAATGAAAAACTGTTTTTT. It yields the protein CASIKYGQGATNEKLFF.

CDR3 in DNA: TGTGCCAGCAGCTTGGGGAGATCTGGAAACACCATATATTTT. Residues: CASSLGRSGNTIYF. V gene TRBV5-4 combines with J gene TRBJ1-3, with unresolved D. This CDR3 region has 14 residues. Germline CDR1 SGHNT, CDR2 YYREEE (reference sequence). Trimming took off 0 bases at V and 1 base at J, with 5 bases between the two ends.

V and J are TRBV4-3 and TRBJ1-2, with a tentative D call TRBD1 (6 bases). This CDR3 has 14 residues. Trimming left V 0 bases short and J 7 bases short, with 12 bases between. Per the germline V gene, CDR1 is LGHNA and CDR2 is YSLEER. In DNA, the CDR3 is TGCGCCAGCAGCCAAGAAGTGGGGGCGGCTGGCTACACCTTC. Protein sequence: CASSQEVGAAGYTF.

The rearrangement joins TRBV2 to TRBJ2-3; a possible D gene is TRBD2 (6 bases). There are 14 residues in the CDR3. Trimming stripped 7 bases from V and 5 bases from J, with 16 bases between. CDR1 and CDR2 from the germline V gene are SNHLY and FYNNEI. CDR3 in DNA: TGTGCCAGCACGGGGAGGACTTCGGGAGATACGCAGTATTTT. Amino acid sequence: CASTGRTSGDTQYF.

V usage is TRBV5-6 and J usage is TRBJ2-3, with D tentatively TRBD1 (6 bases). CDR1 is SGHDT, CDR2 YYEEEE, per germline. This CDR3 has 15 residues. Trimming cost V 3 bases and J 2 bases, with 13 bases left between them. The CDR3 is CASSWGPVNTDTQYF. DNA for the CDR3: TGTGCCAGCAGCTGGGGGCCAGTCAACACAGATACGCAGTATTTT.

To note about this clone: The junction and the germline gene differ at one end; a read error may be behind it. J is TRBJ1-5 and V is TRBV7-7, with TRBD1 matching over 7 bases. Germline V gene data show CDR1 as SSHAT and CDR2 as FNYEAQ (reference sequence). This CDR3 spans 13 amino acids. The CDR3 reads CASSLERGHPQHF. The DNA of the CDR3 is TGTGCTAGCAGCTTAGAGAGGGGGCACCCCCAGCATTTT.